Presented here are 16 T cell receptor beta chains from one specimen sequenced in a study of beta chain features in type 1 diabetes (dated by TCRdb to between 2018 and 2020). Receptor libraries were prepared by the immunoSEQ multiplex PCR assay. The High Capacity cDNA Reverse Transcription Kit was used to reverse transcribe all of the isolated RNA, meaning that expressed TCRB transcripts were what got sequenced. TCRdb re-hosts the immuneACCESS table, in-frame sequences only. Its copies lack some clones; in the studies checked, an unresolved V gene accounts for under half of them, and the cause for the rest is not known. The sample has some 160,000 clones on record, 8.5% to 10% of them singletons. The ten largest make up about 0.7% of the sample. The research as a whole found: A moderate but significant shortening of TCRB CDR3 length was observed in type 1 diabetes patients in all four CD4+ subsets.

Their specific antigens are unknown. The material sequenced was central memory CD4+ T cells from blood. The receptors come from a woman in her twenties or thirties with type 1 diabetes.

This chain connects TRBV19 to TRBJ1-5, with TRBD1 identical over 8 bases. This CDR3 is 18 amino acids long. Germline V gene data show CDR1 as LNHDA and CDR2 as SQIVND (reference sequence). V gave up 6 bases and J gave up 5 bases; unmatched junction bases: 18. The CDR3 nucleotides are TGTGCCAGTAGCAGGACAGGGTATTTGGGCCTAGAAGATCAGCCCCAGCATTTT. Its protein is CASSRTGYLGLEDQPQHF.

The genes are TRBV18 and TRBJ1-2; D is unresolved. V lost 3 bases to trimming and J lost 7 bases, with 15 bases between them. The germline CDR1 and CDR2 sequences are KGHSH and LQKENI. This CDR3 region has 14 residues. The CDR3 coding sequence is TGTGCCAGCTCACCTGGATCCAGGATAAGTGGCTACACCTTC. This translates into CASSPGSRISGYTF.

With regard to this clone: Other DNA sequences in this sample translate to the same CDR3. The chain recombines TRBV11-3 with TRBJ2-5; a possible D gene is TRBD1 (5 bases). Trimming stripped 1 base from V and 2 bases from J, with 5 bases between. This CDR3 has 13 residues. The germline CDR1 and CDR2 sequences are SGHNT and YENEEA. The DNA of the CDR3 is TGTGCCAGCAGCTTAGGACAGCAAGAGACCCAGTACTTC. It specifies CASSLGQQETQYF.

This chain joins TRBV30 and TRBJ2-7; D might be TRBD1 (5 bases). Germline CDR1 and CDR2: GTSNPN and SVGIG (reference sequence). This CDR3 contains 13 residues. The V end was cut by 1 base, the J end by 9 bases, with 16 bases between. CDR3 amino acids: CAWSGRQGTVQYF. The CDR3 coding sequence is TGTGCCTGGAGTGGGCGCCAGGGAACTGTGCAGTACTTC.

This clone was seen many times. The J gene is TRBJ1-1, the V gene TRBV7-9, with no clear D. The germline gives CDR1 SEHNR, CDR2 FQNEAQ (reference sequence). CDR3 length equals 13 residues. Between the trimmed V and J ends, which lost 5 bases and 5 bases, there was a span of 12 bases. The DNA of the CDR3 is TGTGCCAGCAGCCTAGAGAGTAGAACTGAAGCTTTCTTT. This gives the protein CASSLESRTEAFF.

This clone was detected only a few times. CDR3: CASSSLPGGNEQFF. In DNA, the CDR3 is TGTGCCAGCAGCTCCCTTCCGGGAGGCAATGAGCAGTTCTTC. The chain joins TRBV11-3 to TRBJ2-1; 7 nucleotides line up with TRBD2. Trimming took 4 bases from V and 6 from J; bases not matched to a gene: 6. Per germline, CDR1 SGHNT and CDR2 YENEEA. CDR3 length: 14 residues.

The J gene is TRBJ2-7, the V gene TRBV5-4; 9 bases are shared with TRBD1. This CDR3 region has 15 residues. CDR1 SGHNT and CDR2 YYREEE come from the germline V gene (reference sequence). With 3 bases clipped from V and 5 bases from J, the junction kept 9 bases outside the gene matches. CDR3 nucleotide sequence: TGTGCCAGCAGCTCCATGACAGGGGGTTCGAACGAGCAGTACTTC. As protein: CASSSMTGGSNEQYF.

This clone was counted a few times. The V call is TRBV2, the J call TRBJ1-4; 7 bases line up with TRBD1. The CDR3 runs to 16 residues. Looked up from germline, CDR1 is SNHLY and CDR2 is FYNNEI. V trimming: 7 bases; J trimming: 3 bases; junction bases outside the gene matches: 11. CDR3 residues: CASIEGAPPANEKLFF. In nucleotides, the CDR3 is TGTGCCAGCATCGAGGGGGCCCCCCCGGCTAATGAAAAACTGTTTTTT. Drawing the rest from reference TRBV2 and TRBJ1-4, the complete variable domain is EPEVTQTPSHQVTQMGQEVILRCVPISNHLYFYWYRQILGQKVEFLVSFYNNEISEKSEIFDDQFSVERPDGSNFTLKIRSTKLEDSAMYFCASIEGAPPANEKLFFGSGTQLSVL.

The rearrangement joins TRBV2 to TRBJ2-4, with D hard to call. Germline-derived CDR1 and CDR2 are SNHLY and FYNNEI. V was trimmed by 6 bases and J by 11 bases, leaving 17 bases between them. CDR3 length: 13 amino acids. For the CDR3, the DNA is TGTGCCAGCAGCCAGGCCCCTCGAACATTTCAGTACTTC. It encodes CASSQAPRTFQYF.

In its sample, this clone was seen a few times. The genes are TRBV5-1 and TRBJ2-1; the D gene is possibly TRBD1 (6 bases). Trimming took 0 bases from V and 7 from J, leaving 11 bases between them. In germline, CDR1 is SGHRS, CDR2 YFSETQ. The CDR3 loop spans 14 amino acids. CDR3 sequence (DNA): TGCGCCAGCAGCTTGGTACTCAGGGGAAATGAGCAGTTCTTC. Translation gives CASSLVLRGNEQFF.

The J gene is TRBJ2-7, the V gene TRBV19, with D possibly being TRBD2 (5 bases). Trimming removed 5 bases at V and 2 bases at J, with 19 bases between. Germline assignment: CDR1 LNHDA and CDR2 SQIVND (reference sequence). The CDR3 loop spans 16 amino acids. The CDR3 DNA reads as TGTGCCAGTAGTTCTGCCGGGAACCCCAAGCCCTACGAGCAGTACTTC. Protein product: CASSSAGNPKPYEQYF.

This clone was found a few times. The chain carries TRBV18 and TRBJ2-7; TRBD2 matches 9 bases. Germline V gene lookup returns CDR1 KGHSH and CDR2 LQKENI. This CDR3 spans 13 amino acids. J was trimmed by 7 bases and V by 6 bases; bases with no gene match: 7. This chain's CDR3 is CASSLAGVREQYF. The CDR3 bases are TGTGCCAGCTCGTTAGCGGGAGTTCGGGAGCAGTACTTC.

The chain couples TRBV9 to TRBJ2-3; D not certain. CDR1 is SGDLS, CDR2 YYNGEE, per germline. V lost 8 bases to trimming and J lost 6 bases, with 13 bases between them. CDR3 length: 12 residues. CDR3 DNA: TGTGCCAGTCGCGGCGACGCGGATACGCAGTATTTT. As protein: CASRGDADTQYF.

This clone was seen a handful of times. The rearrangement joins TRBV5-1 to TRBJ2-1; 7 positions match TRBD2. After removal of 2 bases from V and 0 bases from J, the junction contained 5 bases not matched to a gene. The CDR3 extends over 16 amino acids. Germline values: CDR1 SGHRS, CDR2 YFSETQ. The CDR3 sequence: CASSLKLASSYNEQFF. Here the CDR3 DNA reads TGCGCCAGCAGCTTAAAACTAGCGAGCTCCTACAATGAGCAGTTCTTC. Full variable domain (rest looked up from reference TRBV5-1 and TRBJ2-1): KAGVTQTPRYLIKTRGQQVTLSCSPISGHRSVSWYQQTPGQGLQFLFEYFSETQRNKGNFPGRFSGRQFSNSRSEMNVSTLELGDSALYLCASSLKLASSYNEQFFGPGTRLTVL.

This clone was detected only a few times. The chain joins TRBV6-7 to TRBJ2-5, with D tentatively TRBD1 (6 bases). TRBV6-7 falls under the ORF class, with uncertain function. Trimming shortened V by 0 bases and J by 0 bases, and 14 bases separated the two germline ends. The CDR3 is made up of 17 amino acids. Here the CDR3 reads CASSYSRGQPNQETQYF. The CDR3 region has the DNA TGTGCCAGCAGTTACTCTAGAGGACAGCCAAACCAAGAGACCCAGTACTTC.

V gene TRBV9 combines with J gene TRBJ2-1, with a weak D call TRBD2 (6 bases). V was shortened by 3 bases and J by 4 bases, with 20 bases between the two germline ends. The CDR3 length is 17 residues. The germline CDR1 and CDR2 sequences are SGDLS and YYNGEE. CDR3 protein: CASSAGSSGTSYNEQFF. The CDR3 DNA reads as TGTGCCAGCAGCGCAGGAAGTAGCGGAACCTCATACAATGAGCAGTTCTTC.